This record covers a single TCR beta chain. The data originate from a study of blood T cells in healthy people across ages. Using a J-beta primer mix together with a sample-barcoded 5' primer, a second PCR was run for about 7 to 12 cycles. TCRdb used MiXCR to reprocess the 5' RACE reads, holding one entry per CDR3 protein. The sample carries hundreds of thousands of distinct CDR3 sequences, about 30% recorded once. V lost 2 bases to trimming and J lost 0 bases, with 10 bases between them. The CDR3 has 14 residues. Per germline, CDR1 DFQATT and CDR2 SNEGSKA (reference sequence). Sequencing was performed on blood. The clonotype originates from a woman older than 75 in good health. This chain uses TRBV20-1 with TRBJ1-1, with a tentative D call TRBD1 (5 bases). The CDR3 bases are TGCAGTGCTAGAAGGGCAGGGATGAACACTGAAGCTTTCTTT. This sequence encodes CSARRAGMNTEAFF.